This TCR beta chain was found in a study of blood T cell repertoires in COVID-19. About the research overall: Collection of acute and convalescent COVID-19 samples took place in the United States, Italy and Spain. T cells, B-cell-depleted T cells, or PBMCs supplied cDNA or gDNA.

Original methodology: Estimates of nucleated cell counts were drawn from the amplification of reference gene primers. The method was immunoSEQ multiplex PCR; TCRdb's version includes in-frame clones alone and lacks a portion of them. V and J calls and clone size are copied from that table; D and trimming were computed from the DNA. The table shows about 210,000 clones, with roughly 88% occurring only once. Trimming took 8 bases from V and 8 from J, leaving 12 bases between them. CDR3 size: 11 residues. The sample taken for sequencing was peripheral blood. The V gene is TRBV12-3 or TRBV12-4, the J gene TRBJ1-2, with D possibly matching TRBD1 (6 bases). The TCR was taken from a man between 50 and 59 years old with active or convalescent COVID-19. The CDR3, as DNA: TGTGCCAGCCGAAACAGGGAAGGCTACACCTTC. Translation gives CASRNREGYTF.